This T cell receptor beta chain was obtained from a study of blood T cell repertoires in COVID-19. Study background: PBMCs, B-cell-depleted T cells, or T cells were the source of the cDNA or gDNA that made up the material.

Authors' analysis steps: Nucleated cell number was recorded as an estimate derived from reference gene primer amplification. Profiled with immunoSEQ multiplex PCR; TCRdb holds only in-frame clones, not every one. The D gene and trimming were derived from the DNA, and the V and J assignments and clone size from that table. The sample records around 220,000 clones, 85% to 95% being singletons. Participants were aged about 18 to 90 years from about 25 US areas. Among Cohort 3 donors, those recovered had two negative PCRs, clearance, or symptom resolution. This CDR3 has 14 residues. V shed 0 bases and J shed 3 bases, with 9 bases lying between them. Germline V gene data show CDR1 as SGDLS and CDR2 as YYNGEE. This clone has only one observation.

The chain couples TRBV9 to TRBJ1-1, with D unclear. The TCR was taken from a young woman who had recovered from COVID-19. Sequencing was done on a sample of PBMCs or T cells enriched from blood (not recorded which). CDR3 DNA sequence: TGTGCCAGCAGCGTAGGATTTCGAGACACTGAAGCTTTCTTT. Translating gives CASSVGFRDTEAFF. The full variable domain, in which reference TRBV9 and TRBJ1-1 provide the parts outside the CDR3, is DSGVTQTPKHLITATGQRVTLRCSPRSGDLSVYWYQQSLDQGLQFLIQYYNGEERAKGNILERFSAQQFPDLHSELNLSSLELGDSALYFCASSVGFRDTEAFFGQGTRLTVV.